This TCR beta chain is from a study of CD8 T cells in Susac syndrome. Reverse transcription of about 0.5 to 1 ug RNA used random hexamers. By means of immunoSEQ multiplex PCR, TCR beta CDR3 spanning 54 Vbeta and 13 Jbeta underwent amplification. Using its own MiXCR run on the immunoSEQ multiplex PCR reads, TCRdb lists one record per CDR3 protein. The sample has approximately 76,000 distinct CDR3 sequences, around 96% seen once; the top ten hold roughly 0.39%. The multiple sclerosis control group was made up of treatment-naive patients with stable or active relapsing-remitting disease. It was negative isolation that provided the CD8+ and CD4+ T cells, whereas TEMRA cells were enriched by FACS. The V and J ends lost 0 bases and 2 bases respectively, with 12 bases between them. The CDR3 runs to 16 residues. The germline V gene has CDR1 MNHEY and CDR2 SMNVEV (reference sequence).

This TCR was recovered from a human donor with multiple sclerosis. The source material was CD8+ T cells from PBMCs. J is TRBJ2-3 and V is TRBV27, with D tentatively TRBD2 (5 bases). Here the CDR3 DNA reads TGTGCCAGCAGTTTATCTCCAGCGGACGCCACAGATACGCAGTATTTT. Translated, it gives CASSLSPADATDTQYF.